These 16 T cell receptor beta chains share one sample of origin, sequenced in a study of control samples from healthy donors and cancer patients. Method: immunoSEQ multiplex PCR; TCRdb's copy keeps in-frame clones and lacks some. The sample has 85,000 to 90,000 clones, approximately 86% seen once. Sequenced input: blood. These receptors were obtained from a man aged 25 to 40 in good health.

Only one count was recorded for this clone. The rearrangement uses TRBV7-2 and TRBJ2-2, with D uncertain. The V end lost 5 bases, the J end lost 6 bases, and 4 bases lay between the germline ends. This CDR3 has 11 residues. CDR1 SGHTA and CDR2 FQGNSA come from the germline V gene. The DNA for the CDR3 is TGTGCCAGCAGCCCTTCCGGGGAGCTGTTTTTT. Its translation is CASSPSGELFF.

The genes are TRBV21-1 and TRBJ2-7; TRBD2, the D gene given by the table, was not confirmed from the DNA. TRBV21-1 is listed as a pseudogene. CDR3 length equals 14 residues. The CDR3 region has the DNA TGTGCCAGCAGCAAAGTTGGAGACTTCTACGAGCAGTACGTC. Amino acid sequence: CASSKVGDFYEQYV.

The chain's CDR3 is CASSIAAGNLYRYGYTF. The DNA of the CDR3 is TGTGCCAGTAGTATAGCTGCTGGGAATCTCTATCGCTATGGCTACACCTTC. This chain joins TRBV19 and TRBJ1-2; no clear D. Germline V gives CDR1 LNHDA, CDR2 SQIVND (reference sequence). The V and J ends lost 1 base and 4 bases respectively, with 19 bases between them. This CDR3 is 17 amino acids long.

The J gene is TRBJ2-3, the V gene TRBV29-1; 11 positions match TRBD1. Germline loops: CDR1 SQVTM, CDR2 ANQGSEA. The CDR3 covers 14 residues. Unmatched junction bases numbered 4, after V lost 4 bases and J lost 4 bases. The CDR3 DNA sequence: TGCAGCGTTGTCCGGGACAGGGGGGCAGATACGCAGTATTTT. This gives the protein CSVVRDRGADTQYF.

In its sample, this clone was seen a few times. The CDR3 loop reads CASSSTSYSYTF. For the CDR3, the DNA is TGTGCCAGCAGTTCCACCTCCTACAGCTACACCTTC. The chain uses TRBV28 and TRBJ1-2; no clear D. The CDR3 sequence is 12 residues long. Germline assignment: CDR1 MDHEN and CDR2 SYDVKM. Trimming shortened V by 4 bases and J by 9 bases, and 12 bases separated the two germline ends.

This clone was picked up one time. The CDR3 region has the DNA TGTGCCAGTAGTATAAGACAGGGGCGTGGGCAAGAGACCCAGTACTTC. This codes for CASSIRQGRGQETQYF. The V call is TRBV19, the J call TRBJ2-5; 8 nucleotides agree with TRBD1. There are 16 residues in the CDR3. CDR1 and CDR2 (germline): LNHDA, SQIVND (reference sequence). Unmatched junction bases numbered 7, after V lost 2 bases and J lost 2 bases.

This chain uses TRBV2 with TRBJ2-7, with D maybe TRBD1 (6 bases). Trimming removed 8 bases from V and 7 bases from J, with 18 bases in between. Germline lookup yields CDR1 SNHLY and CDR2 FYNNEI. The CDR3 runs to 13 residues. CDR3 protein: CASSGAPRGEQYF. The CDR3 coding sequence is TGTGCCAGCTCAGGGGCGCCTAGGGGGGAGCAGTACTTC.

V is TRBV27 and J is TRBJ1-2; TRBD1 matches at 10 bases. The germline V gene has CDR1 MNHEY and CDR2 SMNVEV (reference sequence). The V segment lost 3 bases and the J segment 2 bases; nucleotides outside the gene matches: 3. CDR3 size: 15 residues. In DNA form, the CDR3 reads TGTGCCAGCAGTTTGGGACAGGGGAAGAACTATGGCTACACCTTC. It specifies CASSLGQGKNYGYTF.

The rearrangement links TRBV6-5 to TRBJ2-5; 11 bases map to TRBD1. Losses at the gene ends were 10 bases for V and 4 bases for J; bases not matched to a gene: 11. The CDR3 spans 15 residues. Germline CDR1 is MNHEY and CDR2 is SVGAGI. For the CDR3, the DNA is TGTGCCACCGTCCCTAGGACAGGGGGCTTAGAGACCCAGTACTTC. Translating it yields CATVPRTGGLETQYF.

V is TRBV11-2 and J is TRBJ2-1; 8 bases line up with TRBD1. The germline CDR1 and CDR2 sequences are SGHAT and FQNNGV. The CDR3 is 16 amino acids. Unmatched junction bases numbered 11, after V lost 6 bases and J lost 4 bases. The CDR3 DNA reads as TGTGCCAGCAGTCGAAAGGGTGGACAGGGTTACAATGAGCAGTTCTTC. Protein: CASSRKGGQGYNEQFF.

The J gene is TRBJ1-2, the V gene TRBV18; 7 bases are shared with TRBD1. The V and J ends lost 0 bases and 4 bases, in that order; junction bases with no gene match: 8. Germline CDR1 KGHSH, CDR2 LQKENI. CDR3 size: 16 residues. The DNA for the CDR3 is TGTGCCAGCTCACCACCGAGGGACAGCAATTCCTATGGCTACACCTTC. This sequence encodes CASSPPRDSNSYGYTF. The whole variable domain, remainder taken from reference TRBV18 and TRBJ1-2, is NAGVMQNPRHLVRRRGQEARLRCSPMKGHSHVYWYRQLPEEGLKFMVYLQKENIIDESGMPKERFSAEFPKEGPSILRIQQVVRGDSAAYFCASSPPRDSNSYGYTFGSGTRLTVV.

The rearrangement links TRBV4-1 to TRBJ2-3, with 7 nucleotides matching TRBD2. The CDR3 runs to 18 residues. The ends lost 4 bases at V and 2 bases at J; junction bases unmatched: 15. The germline V gene encodes CDR1 MGHRA and CDR2 YSYEKL. CDR3 in DNA: TGCGCCAGCAGCCTGCTGGGTACTGGCGGGGGAACCACAGATACGCAGTATTTT. Its translation is CASSLLGTGGGTTDTQYF.

The gene calls are TRBV6-6 and TRBJ2-3; 12 bases match TRBD2. CDR1 is MNHNY, CDR2 SVGAGI, per germline (reference sequence). With V trimmed by 6 bases and J by 2 bases, 18 bases remained unmatched. CDR3 length: 20 residues. DNA of the CDR3: TGTGCCAGCAGCCTCACCCCCCTCCGACTAGCGGGGGAGTTCACAGATACGCAGTATTTT. Translation gives CASSLTPLRLAGEFTDTQYF.

The chain uses TRBV30 and TRBJ2-1; 9 bases align to TRBD2. Germline V gene sequence: CDR1 GTSNPN, CDR2 SVGIG (reference sequence). CDR3 size: 17 residues. Trimming at V came to 0 bases and at J to 7 bases, leaving 13 bases not matched to a gene. CDR3 residues: CAWSVLGGRGGINEQFF. The CDR3 region has the DNA TGTGCCTGGAGTGTACTAGGAGGGCGGGGGGGTATAAATGAGCAGTTCTTC.

This sequence joins TRBV4-1 and TRBJ1-2, with D maybe TRBD1 (6 bases). This CDR3 has 18 amino acids. V gave up 0 bases and J gave up 5 bases, with 22 bases separating them. CDR1 and CDR2 (germline): MGHRA, YSYEKL. The CDR3 sequence: CASSQDLTGYYLRYGYTF. In DNA, the CDR3 is TGCGCCAGCAGCCAAGATCTTACAGGGTATTATCTTAGATATGGCTACACCTTC.

The chain combines TRBV6-1 with TRBJ1-2; 7 positions match TRBD1. Germline V gives CDR1 MNHNS, CDR2 SASEGT. After removal of 2 bases from V and 14 bases from J, the junction contained 14 bases not matched to a gene. The length of the CDR3 is 14 residues. CDR3 nucleotides: TGTGCCAGCAGTGAAAAGGTTGAGGGCAGGGGGGTTACCTTC. This translates into CASSEKVEGRGVTF.